This paragraph reports one T cell receptor beta chain. No antigen is known for it. The data originate from a study of OX40 agonist ivuxolimab in advanced cancers. Overall study results and limits: People who partly responded at 0.1-3.0 mg/kg had some of the least clonal expansion seen.

V lost 4 bases and J lost 2; bases outside the gene matches: 16. Germline V gene sequence: CDR1 MDHEN, CDR2 SYDVKM. The CDR3 extends over 20 amino acids. Sequencing used immunoSEQ multiplex PCR; TCRdb keeps in-frame clones, though not all of them. The repertoire holds roughly 71,000 clones, with 70% to 85% as singletons. The sample in question was CD4+ or CD8+ T cells sorted from blood, obtained in a trial of the OX40 agonist ivuxolimab. This chain links TRBV28 with TRBJ1-4; 10 bases agree with TRBD1. The receptor comes from an adult with an advanced solid tumor such as melanoma, head and neck, liver or kidney cancer. This CDR3 is CASSSPAGTGVLLTNEKLFF. The CDR3 DNA is TGTGCCAGCAGTTCTCCGGCCGGGACAGGGGTCCTTTTGACTAATGAAAAACTGTTTTTT.